This T cell receptor (beta chain) was sequenced in a study of CD8 T cells in Susac syndrome. Random-hexamer reverse transcription was applied to about 0.45 to 1 ug RNA. Amplification of TCR beta CDR3 used immunoSEQ multiplex PCR across 54 Vbeta and 13 Jbeta. One entry per CDR3 protein results from TCRdb running MiXCR on the immunoSEQ multiplex PCR reads. Of roughly 86,000 distinct CDR3 sequences listed, about 95% were seen once; the top ten hold roughly 0.68%. Germline V CDR1 and CDR2: SGHDT, YYEEEE. V lost 1 base, J lost 4 bases, and 3 bases stayed unmatched. CDR3 length: 15 amino acids. The TCR originated in a human donor with Susac syndrome. The sequenced sample consisted of CD8+ T cells from PBMCs. V usage is TRBV5-6 and J usage is TRBJ2-1; 9 nucleotides match TRBD2. DNA of the CDR3: TGTGCCAGCAGCTTGAGTAGCGGGGGATACAATGAGCAGTTCTTC. Encoded protein: CASSLSSGGYNEQFF.